This T cell receptor (beta chain) was obtained from a study of cytomegalovirus exposure and HLA in healthy donors. Study-wide results and limits: CMV serostatus alone was available as immune exposure information. Sequence variants that were highly shared formed a cluster that was likely a sequencing artifact.

Points on this clone: The target antigen is unknown.

Germline CDR1 is SGHRS and CDR2 is YFSETQ. CDR3 length: 18 residues. The trim removed 4 bases at V and 1 base at J, leaving 9 bases unmatched. The PCR made use of 60 Vbeta and 13 Jbeta primers. The table came from immunoSEQ multiplex PCR; TCRdb's copy has only in-frame clones and leaves some out. The sample lists around 190,000 clones, roughly nine tenths occurring once. The material sequenced was PBMCs. This chain links TRBV5-1 with TRBJ2-7; 15 nucleotides line up with TRBD2. This TCR derives from a boy younger than 10 in good health and CMV-seronegative. The CDR3 loop is CASSPFGTSGRSSYEQYF. The DNA of the CDR3 is TGCGCCAGCAGCCCCTTCGGGACTAGCGGGAGGTCGTCCTACGAGCAGTACTTC.